The sequence of this TCR beta chain was determined in a study of CD8 T cells in Susac syndrome. Study outcomes and limitations: CD4+ T cell repertoires in Susac syndrome lacked clonal expansion.

As for this clonotype: The antigen remains undetermined.

Germline values: CDR1 MNHEY, CDR2 SVGAGI. CDR3 length: 13 amino acids. Deletions cut 7 bases from V and 0 bases from J, with 7 bases between. RNA was extracted with the RNeasy kit, and a quantity of about 0.45 to 1 ug was reverse transcribed using random hexamers. Amplification of TCR beta CDR3 used immunoSEQ multiplex PCR across 54 Vbeta and 13 Jbeta. TCRdb independently ran MiXCR on the immunoSEQ multiplex PCR reads; one entry per CDR3 protein. The sample has 55,000 to 80,000 distinct CDR3 sequences, just over 90% seen once; the top ten hold approximately 0.15%. Material for sequencing was CD4+ T cells from PBMCs. This rearrangement joins TRBV6-5 to TRBJ1-5, with D hard to call. The sequence came from a human donor with Susac syndrome. The CDR3 reads CASKIGSNQPQHF. DNA of the CDR3: TGTGCCAGCAAGATAGGTAGCAATCAGCCCCAGCATTTT.